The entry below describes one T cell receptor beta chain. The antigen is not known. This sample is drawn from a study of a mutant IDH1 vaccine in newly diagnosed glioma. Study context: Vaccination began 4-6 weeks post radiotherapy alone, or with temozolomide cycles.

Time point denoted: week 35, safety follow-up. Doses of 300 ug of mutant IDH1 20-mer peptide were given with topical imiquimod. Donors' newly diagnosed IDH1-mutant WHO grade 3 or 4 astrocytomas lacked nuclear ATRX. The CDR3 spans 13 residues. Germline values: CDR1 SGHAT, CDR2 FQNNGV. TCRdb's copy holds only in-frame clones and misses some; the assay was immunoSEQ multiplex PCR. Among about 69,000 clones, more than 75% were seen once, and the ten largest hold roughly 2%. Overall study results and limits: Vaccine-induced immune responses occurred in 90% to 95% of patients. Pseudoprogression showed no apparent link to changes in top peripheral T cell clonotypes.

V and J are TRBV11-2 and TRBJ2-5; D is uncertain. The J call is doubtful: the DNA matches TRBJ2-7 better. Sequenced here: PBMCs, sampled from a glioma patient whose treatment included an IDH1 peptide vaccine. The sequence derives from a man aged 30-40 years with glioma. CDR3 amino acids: CASSPGPYYEQYF. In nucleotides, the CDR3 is TGTGCCAGCAGCCCCGGGCCCTACTACGAGCAGTACTTC.